The 10 T cell receptor beta chains presented below share a single source sample, sequenced in a study of blood T cell repertoires in COVID-19 (dated by TCRdb to 2020 to 2022). Libraries were made using the immunoSEQ multiplex PCR assay. The clones in this table, taken by TCRdb from immuneACCESS, are in-frame only. Not every clone is retained; where verified, under half of the shortfall comes from an unresolved V gene, and the cause of the rest is unknown. Here the sample has around 46,000 clones; about 88% occur a single time. The top ten hold around 3.1% of the sample. Sequenced sample: PBMCs or T cells enriched from blood (not recorded which). These receptors were obtained from a woman aged 45-60 years who had recovered from COVID-19.

The J gene is TRBJ1-4, the V gene TRBV5-4; maybe TRBD1 (5 bases). The CDR3 sequence is 14 residues long. Between the trimmed V and J ends, which lost 0 bases and 8 bases, there was a span of 11 bases. Per the germline V gene, CDR1 is SGHNT and CDR2 is YYREEE (reference sequence). CDR3 amino acids: CASSLAGGYEKLFF. CDR3 DNA: TGTGCCAGCAGCTTGGCGGGGGGTTACGAAAAACTGTTTTTT.

Only a few counts were recorded for this clone. This chain connects TRBV7-6 to TRBJ1-3; TRBD1 might be the D (5 bases). This CDR3 spans 17 amino acids. V was shortened by 2 bases and J by 0 bases, with 14 bases between the two germline ends. Germline-derived CDR1 and CDR2 are SGHVS and FNYEAQ. The DNA for the CDR3 is TGTGCCAGCAGCTTATGGGCAGGGTCTGTCTCTGGAAACACCATATATTTT. Translated: CASSLWAGSVSGNTIYF.

The chain uses TRBV9 and TRBJ2-1; 7 bases align to TRBD2. Germline-derived CDR1 and CDR2 are SGDLS and YYNGEE. Trimming took 3 bases from V and 1 from J; bases not matched to a gene: 4. CDR3 length: 15 residues. CDR3 DNA sequence: TGTGCCAGCAGCGCTTCTAGCGGATCCTACAATGAGCAGTTCTTC. This sequence encodes CASSASSGSYNEQFF.

This chain joins TRBV10-3 and TRBJ1-1, with D possibly being TRBD1 (5 bases). This CDR3 contains 13 residues. The V end was cut by 10 bases, the J end by 3 bases, with 15 bases between. The germline gives CDR1 ENHRY, CDR2 SYGVKD. The CDR3 DNA sequence: TGTGCCACCGGCGGGACGGAATACACTGAAGCTTTCTTT. It encodes CATGGTEYTEAFF.

The chain employs TRBV19 and TRBJ1-1; a weak D match, TRBD1 (5 bases). The ends were cut back, 4 bases at V and 3 bases at J, with 6 bases in the middle. The CDR3 contains 12 residues. Per germline, CDR1 LNHDA and CDR2 SQIVND (reference sequence). CDR3 protein: CASSRGHTEAFF. The CDR3 region has the DNA TGTGCCAGTAGTAGGGGCCACACTGAAGCTTTCTTT.

V usage is TRBV6-5 and J usage is TRBJ1-1; D not resolved. V was trimmed by 5 bases and J by 1 base, leaving 8 bases between them. The CDR3 spans 13 residues. Germline lookup yields CDR1 MNHEY and CDR2 SVGAGI. The CDR3: CASSSRSNTEAFF. The CDR3 nucleotides read TGTGCCAGCAGTAGTCGGTCGAACACTGAAGCTTTCTTT.

The gene calls are TRBV28 and TRBJ1-6; tentatively, D is TRBD1 (6 bases). The CDR3 runs to 21 residues. V gave up 3 bases and J gave up 0 bases, with 24 bases separating them. Germline assignment: CDR1 MDHEN and CDR2 SYDVKM. The CDR3 protein is CASSFLTRTVSTSSYNSPLHF. CDR3 bases: TGTGCCAGCAGTTTCCTCACAAGGACAGTGTCTACGTCCTCCTATAATTCACCCCTCCACTTT.

In its sample, this clone was seen once. This chain connects TRBV19 to TRBJ2-3; possible D gene TRBD2, 5 bases. Trimming stripped 8 bases from V and 3 bases from J, with 9 bases between. The CDR3 is made up of 12 amino acids. Germline-derived CDR1 and CDR2 are LNHDA and SQIVND (reference sequence). CDR3 amino acids: CASSLATDTQYF. In DNA form, the CDR3 reads TGTGCCAGTTCGCTAGCAACAGATACGCAGTATTTT.

This chain uses TRBV24-1 with TRBJ2-1; TRBD2 aligns across 9 bases. CDR3 length equals 15 residues. The V gene end was trimmed by 3 bases and the J gene end by 7 bases; junction bases not matched to a gene: 6. Germline lookup yields CDR1 KGHDR and CDR2 SFDVKD. CDR3 DNA sequence: TGTGCCACCAGTGATAACAGCGGGAGGACGAATGAGCAGTTCTTC. This codes for CATSDNSGRTNEQFF.

J is TRBJ2-1 and V is TRBV6-5; 8 nucleotides agree with TRBD2. CDR1 is MNHEY, CDR2 SVGAGI, per germline. With V trimmed by 7 bases and J by 8 bases, 13 bases remained unmatched. This CDR3 contains 15 residues. This chain's CDR3 is CASTAGLGIRDEQFF. The CDR3 coding sequence is TGTGCCAGCACGGCGGGACTAGGCATTCGCGATGAGCAGTTCTTC.